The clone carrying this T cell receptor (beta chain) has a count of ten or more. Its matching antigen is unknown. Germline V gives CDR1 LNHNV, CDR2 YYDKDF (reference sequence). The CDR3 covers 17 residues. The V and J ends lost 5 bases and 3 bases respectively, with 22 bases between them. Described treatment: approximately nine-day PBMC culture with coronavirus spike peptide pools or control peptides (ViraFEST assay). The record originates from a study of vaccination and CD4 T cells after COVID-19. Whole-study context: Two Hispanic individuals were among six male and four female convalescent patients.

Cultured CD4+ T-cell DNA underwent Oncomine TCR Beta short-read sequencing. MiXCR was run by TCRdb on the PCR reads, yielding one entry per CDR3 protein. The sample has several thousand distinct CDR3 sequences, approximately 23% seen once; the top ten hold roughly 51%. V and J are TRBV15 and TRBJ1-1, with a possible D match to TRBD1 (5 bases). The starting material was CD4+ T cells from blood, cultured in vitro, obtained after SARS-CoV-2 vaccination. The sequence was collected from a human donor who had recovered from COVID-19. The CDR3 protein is CATSEGSGWVQYTEAFF. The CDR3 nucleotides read TGTGCCACCAGCGAGGGGTCGGGTTGGGTGCAATACACTGAAGCTTTCTTT.